This T cell receptor (beta chain) was sequenced in a study of cytomegalovirus exposure and HLA in healthy donors. Overall study results and limits: Reported performance of the classifier showed diagnosis of cytomegalovirus status with high specificity and sensitivity.

As regards this clone: Its antigen is currently unknown.

The assay was immunoSEQ multiplex PCR, and TCRdb's table has in-frame clones only and misses some. Of roughly 70,000 clones in the sample, roughly 97% were seen once. This CDR3 comprises 14 residues. Germline V gene lookup returns CDR1 MNHEY and CDR2 SVGAGI. The V end was cut by 0 bases, the J end by 7 bases, with 12 bases between. This sequence originates from a young man in good health and CMV-seronegative. The sequenced sample was PBMCs. This rearrangement joins TRBV6-5 to TRBJ1-2; D possibly corresponds to TRBD1 (5 bases). The CDR3 DNA follows: TGTGCCAGCAGTTACTCGGGCAGGGCAGGTGGCTACACCTTC. Translation gives CASSYSGRAGGYTF.